This T cell receptor beta chain was captured by sequencing in a study of OX40 agonist ivuxolimab in advanced cancers. Study at large: Patients were infused with ivuxolimab every 2 weeks at 0.01 to 10 mg/kg. Each dose-escalation patient presented with hepatocellular carcinoma, melanoma, renal cell or head and neck cancer. Study results and limitations: The investigators did not determine what antigen specificity the expanded peripheral T cells had. Both CD4+ and CD8+ T cell populations in blood had undergone clonal expansion by week 6 at 0.1 to 3.0 mg/kg.

Only in-frame clones appear in the TCRdb table, and some are missing; sequencing was by immunoSEQ multiplex PCR. This sample has 50,000 or so clones, with around four fifths found just once. The CDR3 contains 14 residues. Germline-derived CDR1 and CDR2 are ENHRY and SYGVKD. Trimming shortened V by 0 bases and J by 0 bases, and 5 bases separated the two germline ends. As for this clone: As yet, its antigen is unknown.

Sequencing was performed on CD4+ or CD8+ T cells sorted from blood, taken in a trial of the OX40 agonist ivuxolimab. V gene TRBV10-3 combines with J gene TRBJ1-1; weak D call: TRBD1 (5 bases). This clonotype originated in an adult with an advanced solid tumor such as melanoma, head and neck, liver or kidney cancer. The CDR3 loop reads CAISESGVNTEAFF. The CDR3 DNA is TGTGCCATCAGTGAGTCAGGGGTGAACACTGAAGCTTTCTTT.